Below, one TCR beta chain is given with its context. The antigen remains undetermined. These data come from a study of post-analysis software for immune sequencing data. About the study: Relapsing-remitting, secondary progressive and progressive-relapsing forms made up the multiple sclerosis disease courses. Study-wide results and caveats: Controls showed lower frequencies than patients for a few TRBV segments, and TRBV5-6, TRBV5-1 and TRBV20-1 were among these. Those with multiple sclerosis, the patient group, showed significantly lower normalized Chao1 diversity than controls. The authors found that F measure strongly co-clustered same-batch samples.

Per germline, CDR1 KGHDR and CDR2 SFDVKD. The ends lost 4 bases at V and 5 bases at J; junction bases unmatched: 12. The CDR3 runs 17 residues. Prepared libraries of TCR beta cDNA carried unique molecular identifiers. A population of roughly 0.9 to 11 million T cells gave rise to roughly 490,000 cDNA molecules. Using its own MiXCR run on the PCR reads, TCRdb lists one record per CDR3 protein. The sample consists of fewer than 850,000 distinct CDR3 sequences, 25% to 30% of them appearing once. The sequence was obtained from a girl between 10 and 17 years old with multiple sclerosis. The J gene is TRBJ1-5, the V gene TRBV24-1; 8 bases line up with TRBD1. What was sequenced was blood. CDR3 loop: CATSDPLCLDRDQPQHF. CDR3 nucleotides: TGTGCCACCAGTGACCCCCTGTGTCTGGACAGGGATCAGCCCCAGCATTTT.